Described below is a single T cell receptor (beta chain) sequence and its context. The antigen is undetermined. With a much larger clone just one base away, this may be a read error. These data come from a study of early T cells in non-severe SARS-CoV-2 infection. Study summary: Unpaired chains resulted from sequencing bulk RNA of unsorted whole blood.

Germline CDR1 reads LGHNA; CDR2 reads YSLEER. This CDR3 region has 16 residues. The TCR library protocol attached unique molecular identifiers to the individual cDNA molecules. TCRdb re-called the 5' RACE reads through MiXCR, storing one row per CDR3 protein. Of about 47,000 distinct CDR3 sequences listed, approximately 11% are singletons. Findings and caveats of the study: VDJdb matching favored anti-spike CD8 responses, missing private and CD4 specificities.

The specimen sequenced was whole blood. The TCR sequence derives from an adult who was a healthcare worker with PCR-confirmed SARS-CoV-2 infection or an uninfected control (not recorded which). This chain links TRBV4-3 with TRBJ1-3; the D is unclear. This CDR3 is CACSQGHPNLGNTIYF. In nucleotides, the CDR3 is TGCGCCTGCAGCCAAGGTCACCCAAACCTTGGAAACACCATATATTTT.